This T cell receptor (beta chain) was documented in a study of blood T cell repertoires in COVID-19. Background on the study: Italy, Spain and the United States were the sources of the convalescent and acute COVID-19 samples.

Germline assignment: CDR1 SGHVS and CDR2 FQNEAQ. This CDR3 has 14 amino acids. Between the trimmed V and J ends, which lost 1 base and 2 bases, there was a span of 6 bases. The data were produced by immunoSEQ multiplex PCR, yet TCRdb's version contains in-frame clones alone and is incomplete. The sample holds approximately 290,000 clones, around nine tenths seen once. The gene calls are TRBV7-8 and TRBJ1-5; D perhaps matches TRBD1 (5 bases). The sequenced sample was peripheral blood. This TCR derives from a woman aged 55-69 years with acute or convalescent COVID-19. For the CDR3, the DNA is TGTGCCAGCAGCTTAGTACAGGGCAATCAGCCCCAGCATTTT. This gives the protein CASSLVQGNQPQHF.